Given below is one TCR beta chain in context. Its antigen is not known. The junction departs from the called germline gene at one end, perhaps through a read error. These data are taken from a study of cytomegalovirus exposure and HLA in healthy donors. Findings and caveats of the study: In a later analysis, at a false discovery rate of 0.05, approximately 18,000 TCR beta sequences were associated with HLA alleles. Later analysis identified a missense DCLRE1C variant that was linked to TCR beta V- and J-gene trimming. A few chains linked to CMV were shown in vitro to be specific for CMV antigens.

CDR1 is SNHLY, CDR2 FYNNEI, per germline. The CDR3 covers 12 residues. Use of 60 Vbeta and 13 Jbeta primers characterized the PCR. This table comes from immunoSEQ multiplex PCR, and its TCRdb copy is limited to in-frame clones, with some not included. The sample lists some 150,000 clones, roughly 64% occurring once. The receptor comes from a woman aged 25 to 39 in good health and CMV-seropositive. Specimen: PBMCs. The chain employs TRBV2 and TRBJ1-5, with D unresolved. For the CDR3, the DNA is TGTGCCAGCCAGGAGGGCAACCAGCCCCAGCATTTT. Encoded protein: CASQEGNQPQHF.